This passage covers 25 T cell receptor beta chains from one sample sequenced in a study of identical twins. TCRdb itself ran the 5' RACE reads through MiXCR, one entry per CDR3 protein. In the table there are about 900,000 distinct CDR3 sequences, approximately 13% of which are singletons. These data were also filed under a second study, of yellow fever vaccine responses in identical twins.

The sequenced material came from PBMCs. The receptor source for this set is a woman younger than 30 in good health.

J is TRBJ1-1 and V is TRBV5-1; D remains unclear. Deletions cut 2 bases from V and 2 bases from J, with 10 bases between. Germline values: CDR1 SGHRS, CDR2 YFSETQ. CDR3 length: 14 amino acids. The CDR3 nucleotides read TGCGCCAGCAGCTTACAACAGACAAACACTGAAGCTTTCTTT. It translates to CASSLQQTNTEAFF.

This clonotype was seen a handful of times. V is TRBV11-2 and J is TRBJ2-2, with D tentatively TRBD1 (5 bases). The germline V gene encodes CDR1 SGHAT and CDR2 FQNNGV. The germline V and J ends were trimmed by 1 base and 2 bases, with 17 bases remaining between them. This CDR3 has 18 residues. The CDR3 spells CASSLGGGARINTGELFF. The CDR3 coding sequence is TGTGCCAGCAGCTTAGGTGGTGGGGCGAGAATCAACACCGGGGAGCTGTTTTTT.

J is TRBJ2-1 and V is TRBV3-1; D not resolved. V gave up 1 base and J gave up 5 bases, with 12 bases separating them. Germline V lookup: CDR1 LGHDT, CDR2 YNNKEL (reference sequence). The CDR3 sequence is 15 residues long. For the CDR3, the DNA is TGTGCCAGCAGCCAAGCTGCGCGGACCAACAATGAGCAGTTCTTC. Amino acid sequence: CASSQAARTNNEQFF.

The chain is built from TRBV4-1 and TRBJ2-1, with 7 bases fitting TRBD2. V lost 0 bases to trimming and J lost 9 bases; unmatched junction nucleotides: 11. In germline, CDR1 is MGHRA, CDR2 YSYEKL. The CDR3 length is 16 residues. The CDR3 spells CASSQDQGTTRPEQFF. The CDR3 nucleotides read TGCGCCAGCAGCCAAGATCAAGGGACTACTCGGCCTGAGCAGTTCTTC.

This clonotype was seen more than once but under ten times. The CDR3 spells CASSFGLADETQYF. Here the CDR3 DNA reads TGTGCCAGCAGCTTTGGACTAGCGGATGAGACCCAGTACTTC. The chain is built from TRBV14 and TRBJ2-5; 10 nucleotides line up with TRBD2. Germline CDR1 and CDR2: SGHDN and FVKESK. This CDR3 has 14 residues. V lost 5 bases to trimming and J lost 5 bases; unmatched junction nucleotides: 5. The full variable domain, completed using reference TRBV14 and TRBJ2-5, is EAGVTQFPSHSVIEKGQTVTLRCDPISGHDNLYWYRRVMGKEIKFLLHFVKESKQDESGMPNNRFLAERTGGTYSTLKVQPAELEDSGVYFCASSFGLADETQYFGPGTRLLVL.

This clonotype was seen a few times. The genes are TRBV18 and TRBJ1-1, with D perhaps matching TRBD1 (5 bases). V lost 6 bases to trimming and J lost 4 bases, with 15 bases between them. The CDR3 has 14 residues. In germline, CDR1 is KGHSH, CDR2 LQKENI. DNA for the CDR3: TGTGCCAGCTCCTATCAGGGATTTTTCACTGAAGCTTTCTTT. Translated: CASSYQGFFTEAFF.

In its sample, this clonotype was seen many times. The rearrangement joins TRBV5-6 to TRBJ2-2; D possibly corresponds to TRBD1 (6 bases). The CDR3 spans 19 residues. V was clipped by 0 bases and J by 3 bases, with 21 bases between them. Germline lookup yields CDR1 SGHDT and CDR2 YYEEEE. CDR3 bases: TGTGCCAGCAGCTTGGGGTTTTTGACAGGAGGACGTTACACCGGGGAGCTGTTTTTT. This translates into CASSLGFLTGGRYTGELFF.

The chain has TRBV9 and TRBJ2-5, with 11 bases fitting TRBD2. This CDR3 comprises 16 residues. From germline, CDR1 is SGDLS and CDR2 YYNGEE. The trim removed 4 bases at V and 2 bases at J, leaving 7 bases unmatched. CDR3 loop: CASSPGGLAAQETQYF. CDR3 nucleotide sequence: TGTGCCAGCAGCCCGGGGGGACTAGCGGCTCAAGAGACCCAGTACTTC.

This clonotype showed up just a few times. The chain uses TRBV19 and TRBJ1-4; tentatively, D is TRBD1 (6 bases). The CDR3 totals 13 residues. The V gene's germline CDR1 is LNHDA and CDR2 SQIVND (reference sequence). Trimming pared 4 bases from V and 8 bases from J, leaving 11 bases between. For the CDR3, the DNA is TGTGCCAGTAGTAGGAAGGGGGGCGAAAAACTGTTTTTT. This translates into CASSRKGGEKLFF.

The chain joins TRBV2 to TRBJ2-3, with 15 bases fitting TRBD2. From germline, CDR1 is SNHLY and CDR2 FYNNEI. Unmatched junction bases numbered 7, after V lost 5 bases and J lost 1 base. The CDR3 covers 18 residues. The CDR3 DNA sequence: TGTGCCAGCAGTCTCGGACTAGCGGGGGGGCAGCGCACAGATACGCAGTATTTT. Protein product: CASSLGLAGGQRTDTQYF.

V and J are TRBV29-1 and TRBJ2-7; weak D call: TRBD1 (6 bases). The CDR3 runs to 13 residues. CDR1 is SQVTM and CDR2 is ANQGSEA in the germline V gene. V lost 4 bases, J lost 2 bases, and 12 bases lay in between. The CDR3 DNA reads TGCAGCGTTGTACGGGACATAACCTACGAGCAGTACTTC. This sequence encodes CSVVRDITYEQYF.

The rearrangement uses TRBV28 and TRBJ1-4; 8 bases fit TRBD1. The CDR3 length is 15 residues. Unmatched junction bases numbered 10, after V lost 5 bases and J lost 8 bases. Germline lookup yields CDR1 MDHEN and CDR2 SYDVKM. The CDR3 nucleotides read TGTGCCAGCAGTCCCGGACAGGGCGGGAAAGAAAAACTGTTTTTT. Its translation is CASSPGQGGKEKLFF.

This chain joins TRBV7-9 and TRBJ2-6; D is undetermined. V was clipped by 5 bases and J by 4 bases, with 12 bases between them. Germline CDR1 reads SEHNR; CDR2 reads FQNEAQ (reference sequence). The CDR3 runs to 15 residues. The CDR3 loop reads CASSRRVDGANVLTF. For the CDR3, the DNA is TGTGCCAGCAGCAGAAGGGTTGACGGGGCCAACGTCCTGACTTTC.

This clonotype was detected ten times or more. The chain uses TRBV20-1 and TRBJ2-3, with 11 bases identical to TRBD2. The germline V gene has CDR1 DFQATT and CDR2 SNEGSKA (reference sequence). This CDR3 comprises 14 residues. The V gene end was trimmed by 6 bases and the J gene end by 4 bases; junction bases not matched to a gene: 6. CDR3 sequence: CSASLAGVADTQYF. CDR3 sequence (DNA): TGCAGTGCGTCACTAGCGGGAGTAGCAGATACGCAGTATTTT.

The J gene is TRBJ2-1, the V gene TRBV12-3 or TRBV12-4, with 9 positions matching TRBD2. Trimming at V came to 5 bases and at J to 9 bases, leaving 14 bases not matched to a gene. The CDR3 loop spans 16 amino acids. The CDR3 loop is CASSPLGGLAHIEQFF. The DNA of the CDR3 is TGTGCCAGCAGTCCCCTTGGGGGACTAGCCCACATTGAGCAGTTCTTC.

This clonotype was detected only a few times. The J gene is TRBJ1-1, the V gene TRBV3-1; weak D call: TRBD1 (6 bases). Per germline, CDR1 LGHDT and CDR2 YNNKEL (reference sequence). CDR3 size: 13 residues. With 7 bases removed from V and 2 bases from J, the gap between germline ends came to 11 bases. The DNA for the CDR3 is TGTGCCAGCAAGAGGACAGTAAACACTGAAGCTTTCTTT. The encoded protein is CASKRTVNTEAFF.

The chain employs TRBV2 and TRBJ2-1; 8 bases map to TRBD2. The CDR3 runs to 18 residues. From germline, CDR1 is SNHLY and CDR2 FYNNEI. The V segment lost 6 bases and the J segment 5 bases; nucleotides outside the gene matches: 18. The CDR3: CASRGPRGGLSTNNEQFF. CDR3 nucleotide sequence: TGTGCCAGCAGGGGCCCCCGGGGGGGACTAAGTACCAACAATGAGCAGTTCTTC.

The chain is built from TRBV7-8 and TRBJ2-4; 7 bases agree with TRBD1. Germline CDR1 and CDR2: SGHVS and FQNEAQ. This CDR3 spans 15 amino acids. Losses at the gene ends were 5 bases for V and 2 bases for J; bases not matched to a gene: 6. The CDR3 loop reads CASSTRQGTKNIQYF. The CDR3 bases are TGTGCCAGCAGCACAAGACAGGGAACCAAAAACATTCAGTACTTC.

This rearrangement joins TRBV20-1 to TRBJ2-5, with unresolved D. The CDR3 has 11 residues. With 3 bases removed from V and 2 bases from J, the gap between germline ends came to 4 bases. The germline CDR1 and CDR2 sequences are DFQATT and SNEGSKA (reference sequence). The CDR3 DNA is TGCAGTGCTAGCCATCAAGAGACCCAGTACTTC. Translated, it gives CSASHQETQYF.

The table lists this clonotype with a few counts. CDR3 sequence: CASSYEGFGAFF. CDR3 DNA sequence: TGTGCCAGCAGTTACGAAGGGTTCGGAGCTTTCTTT. The chain links TRBV6-6 to TRBJ1-1; unclear D gene. This CDR3 contains 12 residues. CDR1 is MNHNY, CDR2 SVGAGI, per germline (reference sequence). V lost 2 bases and J 10 bases, leaving 11 bases between the germline ends.

This clonotype was recorded a few times. V and J are TRBV12-3 or TRBV12-4 and TRBJ1-5; 10 nucleotides line up with TRBD1. After removal of 5 bases from V and 7 bases from J, the junction contained 11 bases not matched to a gene. The CDR3 sequence is 16 residues long. The CDR3 DNA is TGTGCCAGCAGTCAATTTGGACAGGGGGTATACCAGCCCCAGCATTTT. Residues: CASSQFGQGVYQPQHF.

The chain couples TRBV29-1 to TRBJ1-5; D possibly corresponds to TRBD1 (5 bases). Germline V gene sequence: CDR1 SQVTM, CDR2 ANQGSEA. Deletions cut 4 bases from V and 0 bases from J, with 10 bases between. The CDR3 spans 14 residues. The CDR3 DNA sequence: TGCAGCGTTGTAGGGGCAGATAGCAATCAGCCCCAGCATTTT. It codes for CSVVGADSNQPQHF.

This clonotype showed up just a few times. The J gene is TRBJ2-5, the V gene TRBV5-1; possibly TRBD1 for D (6 bases). Germline values: CDR1 SGHRS, CDR2 YFSETQ. V was pared by 0 bases and J by 1 base, with 13 bases between. CDR3 size: 16 residues. Here the CDR3 reads CASSLALTGPQETQYF. In nucleotides, the CDR3 is TGCGCCAGCAGCTTGGCACTAACAGGGCCCCAAGAGACCCAGTACTTC.

The CDR3 spells CASSLKGALAKNIQYF. CDR3 DNA: TGTGCCAGCAGTTTAAAGGGGGCGCTGGCCAAAAACATTCAGTACTTC. J is TRBJ2-4 and V is TRBV12-3 or TRBV12-4; 7 bases line up with TRBD1. J was trimmed by 1 base and V by 2 bases; bases with no gene match: 5. The CDR3 is 16 amino acids.

The V and J genes are TRBV27 and TRBJ1-1; D might be TRBD1 (5 bases). The CDR3 runs 13 residues. Trimming pared 5 bases from V and 3 bases from J, leaving 10 bases between. The germline V gene has CDR1 MNHEY and CDR2 SMNVEV (reference sequence). CDR3 nucleotides: TGTGCCAGCAGTGATGGGGCTTACACTGAAGCTTTCTTT. Translated: CASSDGAYTEAFF.